This T cell receptor (beta chain) was profiled in a study of blood T cell repertoires in COVID-19. Background on the study: Acute and convalescent COVID-19 specimens originated in the United States, Italy and Spain.

V lost 3 bases, J lost 0 bases, and 10 bases lay in between. This CDR3 is 15 amino acids long. In germline, CDR1 is SEHNR, CDR2 FQNEAQ (reference sequence). The data were produced by immunoSEQ multiplex PCR, yet TCRdb's version contains in-frame clones alone and is incomplete. This repertoire shows about 480,000 clones, around 88% found once; its top ten account for roughly 12%. The sequencing input was peripheral blood. This clonotype was obtained from a woman in her forties or fifties with COVID-19, enrolled during active disease. The chain uses TRBV7-9 and TRBJ2-3; D is possibly TRBD2 (6 bases). This CDR3 is CASSFAGLSTDTQYF. The CDR3 nucleotides are TGTGCCAGCAGCTTTGCGGGGCTAAGCACAGATACGCAGTATTTT.